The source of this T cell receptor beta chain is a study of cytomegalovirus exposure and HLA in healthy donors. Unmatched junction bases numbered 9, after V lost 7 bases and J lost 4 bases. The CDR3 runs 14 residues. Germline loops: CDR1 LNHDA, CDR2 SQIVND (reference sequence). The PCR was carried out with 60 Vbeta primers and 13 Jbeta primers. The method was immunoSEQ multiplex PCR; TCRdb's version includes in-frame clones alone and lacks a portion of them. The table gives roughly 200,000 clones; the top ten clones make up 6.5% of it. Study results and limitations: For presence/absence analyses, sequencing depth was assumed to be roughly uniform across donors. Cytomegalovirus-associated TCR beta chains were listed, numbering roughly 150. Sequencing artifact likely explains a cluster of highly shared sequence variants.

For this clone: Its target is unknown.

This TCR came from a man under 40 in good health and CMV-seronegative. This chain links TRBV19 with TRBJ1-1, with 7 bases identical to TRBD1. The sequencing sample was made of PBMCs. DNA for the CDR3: TGTGCCAGTAAGACAACAGGGGTTGGCACTGAAGCTTTCTTT. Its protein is CASKTTGVGTEAFF.